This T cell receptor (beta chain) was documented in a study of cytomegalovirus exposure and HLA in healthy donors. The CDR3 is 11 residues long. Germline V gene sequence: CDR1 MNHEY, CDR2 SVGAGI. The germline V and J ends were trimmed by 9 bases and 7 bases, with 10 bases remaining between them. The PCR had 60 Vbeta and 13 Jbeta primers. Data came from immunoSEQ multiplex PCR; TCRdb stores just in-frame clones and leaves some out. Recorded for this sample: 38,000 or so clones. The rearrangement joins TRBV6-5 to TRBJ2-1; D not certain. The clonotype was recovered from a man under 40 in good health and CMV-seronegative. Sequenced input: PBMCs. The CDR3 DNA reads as TGTGCCAGAAGTATACTTAATGAGCAGTTCTTC. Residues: CARSILNEQFF.